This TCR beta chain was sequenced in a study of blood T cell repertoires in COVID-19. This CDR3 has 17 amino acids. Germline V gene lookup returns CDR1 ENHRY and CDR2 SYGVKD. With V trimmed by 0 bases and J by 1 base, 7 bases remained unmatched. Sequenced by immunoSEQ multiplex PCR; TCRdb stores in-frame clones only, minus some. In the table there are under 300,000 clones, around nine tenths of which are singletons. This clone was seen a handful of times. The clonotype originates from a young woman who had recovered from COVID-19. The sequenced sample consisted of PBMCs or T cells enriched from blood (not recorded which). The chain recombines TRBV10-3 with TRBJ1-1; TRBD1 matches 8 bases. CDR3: CAISESYGQGKNTEAFF. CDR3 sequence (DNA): TGTGCCATCAGTGAGTCATACGGACAGGGAAAGAACACTGAAGCTTTCTTT.